What follows are 30 T cell receptor beta chains derived from one specimen sequenced in a study of T cells in Graves' hyperthyroidism and ophthalmopathy. Amplified TCR beta CDR3 regions came from RNA transcripts. First-round RT-PCR targeting the TCR CDR3 was performed with the HTBI primer set. In TCRdb, the multiplex PCR reads were re-called with MiXCR into one record per CDR3 protein. This table has some 300,000 distinct CDR3 sequences, more than 10% appearing once. The specimen sequenced was blood. These receptors originate from a woman younger than 45 with Graves' hyperthyroidism that later progressed to Graves' ophthalmopathy.

This clonotype was seen ten or more times. The V gene is TRBV11-2, the J gene TRBJ2-5, with 9 positions matching TRBD1. The CDR3 is 15 residues long. With V trimmed by 6 bases and J by 5 bases, 10 bases remained unmatched. Germline V gene data show CDR1 as SGHAT and CDR2 as FQNNGV. As DNA, the CDR3 is TGTGCCAGCAGAGCGCCGGGACAGGGTACCGAGACCCAGTACTTC. As protein: CASRAPGQGTETQYF. Complete variable domain (other parts from reference TRBV11-2 and TRBJ2-5): EAGVAQSPRYKIIEKRQSVAFWCNPISGHATLYWYQQILGQGPKLLIQFQNNGVVDDSQLPKDRFSAERLKGVDSTLKIQPAKLEDSAVYLCASRAPGQGTETQYFGPGTRLLVL.

This clonotype came up many times. This chain links TRBV19 with TRBJ2-1; possible D gene TRBD2, 5 bases. CDR1 and CDR2 (germline): LNHDA, SQIVND (reference sequence). There are 21 residues in the CDR3. V was cut by 7 bases and J by 3 bases, with 34 bases left in between. CDR3 nucleotide sequence: TGTGCCAGTACCCCTAACCCGACTCGAGCGGAGCGTACGTCGCTCTACAATGAGCAGTTCTTC. It is translated as CASTPNPTRAERTSLYNEQFF.

Ten or more counts support this clonotype. The chain combines TRBV11-2 with TRBJ2-5; 7 nucleotides match TRBD2. The CDR3 is 15 residues long. V dropped 4 bases and J dropped 1; count of bases not matched to a gene: 6. Per germline, CDR1 SGHAT and CDR2 FQNNGV. For the CDR3, the DNA is TGTGCCAGCAGCTCTCTAGCGGAGATCCAAGAGACCCAGTACTTC. Translating it yields CASSSLAEIQETQYF.

This clonotype has a count of ten or more. The chain links TRBV2 to TRBJ2-3, with D perhaps TRBD2 (6 bases). V lost 11 bases and J 9 bases, leaving 9 bases between the germline ends. There are 9 residues in the CDR3. The V gene's germline CDR1 is SNHLY and CDR2 FYNNEI. In nucleotides, the CDR3 is TGTGCCGGGAGGACCACGCAGTATTTT. Protein product: CAGRTTQYF.

This clonotype was detected many times. The chain joins TRBV12-3 or TRBV12-4 to TRBJ2-1, with TRBD2 identical over 8 bases. Trimming took 6 bases from V and 2 from J; bases not matched to a gene: 3. The CDR3 loop spans 14 amino acids. This chain's CDR3 is CASRAGVPYNEQFF. The CDR3 DNA is TGTGCCAGCAGAGCGGGAGTCCCCTACAATGAGCAGTTCTTC.

This clonotype was found many times. The chain joins TRBV28 to TRBJ2-1; 9 nucleotides align to TRBD2. The V and J ends lost 5 bases and 10 bases, in that order; junction bases with no gene match: 12. Germline V gene data show CDR1 as MDHEN and CDR2 as SYDVKM. This CDR3 is 15 amino acids long. CDR3 coding DNA: TGTGCCAGCAGTCAAGGGGGGACTAGCAGTCAAGAGCAGTTCTTC. Its translation is CASSQGGTSSQEQFF.

This clonotype was found a few times. The V and J genes are TRBV27 and TRBJ2-2, with unresolved D. From germline, CDR1 is MNHEY and CDR2 SMNVEV (reference sequence). The CDR3 is 12 residues long. Trimming removed 5 bases at V and 8 bases at J, with 9 bases between. The CDR3, as DNA: TGTGCCAGCAGTCGAAGGGTTGGGGAGCTGTTTTTT. This translates into CASSRRVGELFF.

This clonotype was observed a handful of times. CDR3 in amino acids: CASSPDRDWDQPQHF. The CDR3 bases are TGTGCCAGCAGCCCAGACAGGGATTGGGATCAGCCCCAGCATTTT. The chain recombines TRBV4-2 with TRBJ1-5; 7 bases line up with TRBD1. With V trimmed by 4 bases and J by 5 bases, 8 bases remained unmatched. The CDR3 spans 15 residues. Germline V CDR1 and CDR2: LGHNA, YNFKEQ.

The rearrangement joins TRBV29-1 to TRBJ2-3; D not certain. The V and J ends lost 1 base and 6 bases respectively, with 8 bases between them. Germline V lookup: CDR1 SQVTM, CDR2 ANQGSEA. There are 12 residues in the CDR3. CDR3 bases: TGCAGCGTTGAAGTCTTAAGCGATACGCAGTATTTT. Amino acids: CSVEVLSDTQYF.

Concerning this clonotype itself: A much larger clone differs from this one at a single base, so this may be a read error. This sequence joins TRBV7-2 and TRBJ2-4, with D possibly being TRBD1 (5 bases). Trimming removed 7 bases from V and 5 bases from J, with 27 bases in between. The CDR3 contains 18 residues. Per the germline V gene, CDR1 is SGHTA and CDR2 is FQGNSA. CDR3 protein: CTSTSLGHGMLGQNIQYF. In DNA, the CDR3 is TGTACCAGCACCTCTTTGGGGCACGGTATGTTGGGCCAAAACATTCAGTACTTC.

Only a few counts were recorded for this clonotype. One end of the junction does not line up with germline, which may come from a read error. The chain couples TRBV7-7 to TRBJ2-1; TRBD1 matches at 9 bases. CDR3 length: 14 residues. Germline V gene sequence: CDR1 SSHAT, CDR2 FNYEAQ (reference sequence). The CDR3 nucleotides read TGTGCTAGCAGCTTACAGGGGGCGAGTAATGAGCAGTTCTTC. Protein: CASSLQGASNEQFF.

This clonotype was recorded many times. The chain employs TRBV5-1 and TRBJ2-3; 12 bases are shared with TRBD2. The CDR3 is made up of 14 amino acids. V lost 4 bases and J lost 3; bases outside the gene matches: 0. Germline CDR1 is SGHRS and CDR2 is YFSETQ. CDR3 amino acids: CASSGTSGTDTQYF. In DNA, the CDR3 is TGCGCCAGCAGCGGGACTAGCGGGACAGATACGCAGTATTTT.

This clonotype was seen only a few times. The chain recombines TRBV5-6 with TRBJ2-7; 13 nucleotides agree with TRBD2. The germline V gene has CDR1 SGHDT and CDR2 YYEEEE. With V trimmed by 3 bases and J by 5 bases, 5 bases remained unmatched. CDR3 length equals 15 residues. The CDR3 loop reads CASSYRTSGSDEQYF. CDR3 coding DNA: TGTGCCAGCAGCTATAGGACTAGCGGGAGTGACGAGCAGTACTTC.

This clonotype has ten or more counts. This chain joins TRBV28 and TRBJ2-7; D uncertain. V dropped 3 bases and J dropped 4 bases, with 7 bases sitting between them. This CDR3 comprises 12 residues. The germline V gene encodes CDR1 MDHEN and CDR2 SYDVKM. The CDR3 DNA is TGTGCCAGCAGTTTGCGGTATTACGAGCAGTACTTC. It specifies CASSLRYYEQYF.

V usage is TRBV3-1 and J usage is TRBJ1-2; tentative D call: TRBD1 (5 bases). Germline CDR1 LGHDT, CDR2 YNNKEL (reference sequence). This CDR3 is 15 amino acids long. Trimming pared 2 bases from V and 5 bases from J, leaving 15 bases between. CDR3: CASSQRPQGNYGYTF. CDR3 nucleotide sequence: TGTGCCAGCAGCCAAAGGCCGCAGGGTAATTATGGCTACACCTTC. The full variable domain, completed using reference TRBV3-1 and TRBJ1-2, is DTAVSQTPKYLVTQMGNDKSIKCEQNLGHDTMYWYKQDSKKFLKIMFSYNNKELIINETVPNRFSPKSPDKAHLNLHINSLELGDSAVYFCASSQRPQGNYGYTFGSGTRLTVV.

This clonotype came up many times. This rearrangement joins TRBV28 to TRBJ2-7; D is unresolved. The germline CDR1 and CDR2 sequences are MDHEN and SYDVKM. The CDR3 consists of 12 residues. The ends were cut back, 3 bases at V and 6 bases at J, with 9 bases in the middle. The CDR3 DNA reads TGTGCCAGCAGTTTTGACGGTGGCGAGCAGTACTTC. This encodes CASSFDGGEQYF.

This clonotype has at least ten counts. The gene calls are TRBV28 and TRBJ1-5; D perhaps matches TRBD1 (6 bases). CDR3 length: 16 residues. Trimming shortened V by 5 bases and J by 2 bases, and 16 bases separated the two germline ends. Germline values: CDR1 MDHEN, CDR2 SYDVKM. CDR3 DNA sequence: TGTGCCAGCAGTAGTCCTCCGGGGGGCGGCAATCAGCCCCAGCATTTT. Protein sequence: CASSSPPGGGNQPQHF.

In the case of this clonotype: A much bigger clone sits one base away, suggesting this may be a read error. The rearrangement joins TRBV3-1 to TRBJ2-3; 9 bases are a match to TRBD1. This CDR3 has 16 residues. In germline, CDR1 is LGHDT, CDR2 YNNKEL (reference sequence). The CDR3 is CASSPMTGGMTDAQYF. For the CDR3, the DNA is TGTGCCAGCAGCCCAATGACAGGGGGTATGACAGATGCGCAGTATTTT.

As to this clonotype: This may come from a read error, since a much larger clone is one base off. V gene TRBV5-1 combines with J gene TRBJ2-2, with D possibly TRBD1 on 6 matching bases. The CDR3 is made up of 15 amino acids. Trimming left V 7 bases short and J 4 bases short, with 17 bases between. Germline-derived CDR1 and CDR2 are SGHRS and YFSETQ. CDR3 amino acids: CASGVTGKSTGELFF. The CDR3 DNA reads TGCGCCAGCGGCGTTACAGGGAAAAGCACCGGGGAGCTGTTTTTT.

This chain connects TRBV6-5 to TRBJ2-5; D is unclear. The CDR3 extends over 14 amino acids. CDR1 MNHEY and CDR2 SVGAGI come from the germline V gene. Trimming removed 2 bases from V and 5 bases from J, with 12 bases in between. The chain's CDR3 is CASSYRATEETQYF. DNA for the CDR3: TGTGCCAGCAGTTACAGGGCAACAGAGGAGACCCAGTACTTC.

This clonotype is a singleton in its sample. The chain employs TRBV5-1 and TRBJ2-1; maybe TRBD2 (5 bases). Germline V gene lookup returns CDR1 SGHRS and CDR2 YFSETQ. Trimming took 5 bases from V and 0 from J, leaving 15 bases between them. The length of the CDR3 is 16 residues. CDR3 loop: CASSVAGQSSYNEQFF. The CDR3 nucleotides are TGCGCCAGCAGTGTTGCGGGCCAAAGCTCCTACAATGAGCAGTTCTTC. Full variable domain (outside the CDR3, taken from reference TRBV5-1 and TRBJ2-1): KAGVTQTPRYLIKTRGQQVTLSCSPISGHRSVSWYQQTPGQGLQFLFEYFSETQRNKGNFPGRFSGRQFSNSRSEMNVSTLELGDSALYLCASSVAGQSSYNEQFFGPGTRLTVL.

The chain is built from TRBV7-2 and TRBJ2-2; 16 positions agree with TRBD2. The CDR3 consists of 17 residues. The J segment lost 6 bases and the V segment lost 5 bases, leaving 6 bases of the junction unmatched. CDR1 is SGHTA and CDR2 is FQGNSA in the germline V gene. CDR3 residues: CASSPGLAGGRAGELFF. In DNA, the CDR3 is TGTGCCAGCAGCCCGGGACTAGCGGGAGGGCGGGCCGGGGAGCTGTTTTTT.

There are many counts of this clonotype. The V call is TRBV7-9, the J call TRBJ2-1, with 10 bases that match TRBD2. The junction had 7 bases not matched to a gene; V was cut back by 2 bases and J by 0 bases. CDR3 size: 18 residues. CDR1 SEHNR and CDR2 FQNEAQ come from the germline V gene (reference sequence). CDR3 in amino acids: CASSLLLAGADSYNEQFF. CDR3 bases: TGTGCCAGCAGCTTACTTCTAGCGGGAGCGGACTCCTACAATGAGCAGTTCTTC. The full variable domain, its missing parts supplied by reference TRBV7-9 and TRBJ2-1, is DTGVSQNPRHKITKRGQNVTFRCDPISEHNRLYWYRQTLGQGPEFLTYFQNEAQLEKSRLLSDRFSAERPKGSFSTLEIQRTEQGDSAMYLCASSLLLAGADSYNEQFFGPGTRLTVL.

This clonotype appeared many times. This chain links TRBV28 with TRBJ1-6, with TRBD1 identical over 12 bases. The CDR3 consists of 18 residues. The junction had 13 bases not matched to a gene; V was cut back by 5 bases and J by 8 bases. CDR1 MDHEN and CDR2 SYDVKM come from the germline V gene. DNA of the CDR3: TGTGCCAGCAGTCCACGTCCCGGGACAGGGGGCTGGTATTCACCCCTCCACTTT. As protein: CASSPRPGTGGWYSPLHF.

This clonotype was seen many times. The chain couples TRBV6-1 to TRBJ1-2, with D tentatively TRBD1 (6 bases). Germline CDR1 MNHNS, CDR2 SASEGT. Between the trimmed V and J ends, which lost 1 base and 5 bases, there was a span of 8 bases. This CDR3 region has 13 residues. CDR3 nucleotides: TGTGCCAGCAGTGAAGGGACAGTATATGGCTACACCTTC. It yields the protein CASSEGTVYGYTF.

This clonotype has ten or more counts. This rearrangement joins TRBV27 to TRBJ2-3; 8 positions match TRBD1. This CDR3 comprises 18 residues. Germline CDR1 and CDR2: MNHEY and SMNVEV (reference sequence). V trimming: 0 bases; J trimming: 2 bases; junction bases outside the gene matches: 10. The CDR3 DNA is TGTGCCAGCAGTTTATCCACACTGACAGGGGCCCTCACAGATACGCAGTATTTT. Translation gives CASSLSTLTGALTDTQYF.

As for this clonotype: Compared with germline, one end of the junction differs, possibly owing to a read error. The chain is built from TRBV5-1 and TRBJ2-3; no firm D call. Germline V gives CDR1 SGHRS, CDR2 YFSETQ. There are 14 residues in the CDR3. Here the CDR3 reads CASSSRAEPDTQYF. CDR3 sequence (DNA): TGTGCCAGCAGCTCCCGGGCGGAGCCAGATACGCAGTATTTT.

The V and J genes are TRBV9 and TRBJ2-3; 10 positions agree with TRBD1. V gave up 2 bases and J gave up 6 bases; unmatched junction bases: 15. In germline, CDR1 is SGDLS, CDR2 YYNGEE. CDR3 length: 18 residues. CDR3 nucleotides: TGTGCCAGCAGCGTGGCGGCGGGACAGGGGAACCGCGTTGATACGCAGTATTTT. Translated, it gives CASSVAAGQGNRVDTQYF.

The rearrangement uses TRBV4-1 and TRBJ2-4; TRBD1 might be the D (5 bases). Trimming shortened V by 2 bases and J by 5 bases, and 13 bases separated the two germline ends. The CDR3 covers 15 residues. Germline CDR1 and CDR2: MGHRA and YSYEKL. The CDR3 here is CASSQQTVGENIQYF. CDR3 sequence (DNA): TGCGCCAGCAGCCAACAGACAGTTGGGGAAAACATTCAGTACTTC.

There are a few counts of this clonotype. This sequence joins TRBV2 and TRBJ1-4; a possible D gene is TRBD1 (6 bases). Trimming removed 5 bases from V and 3 bases from J, with 10 bases in between. There are 14 residues in the CDR3. Germline V gene data show CDR1 as SNHLY and CDR2 as FYNNEI. CDR3 sequence reads: CASSWTEANEKLFF. Written as DNA, the CDR3 is TGTGCCAGCAGTTGGACAGAAGCTAATGAAAAACTGTTTTTT.